Below are 18 T cell receptor beta chains sequenced from a single sample in a study of blood T cell repertoires in COVID-19. Here immunoSEQ multiplex PCR was the method, and the copy in TCRdb shows in-frame clones only, minus some. This table holds approximately 190,000 clones, about 86% found once. Sample: peripheral blood. These receptor sequences come from a man aged 25-40 years with active or convalescent COVID-19.

This clone was seen a handful of times. This chain links TRBV23-1 with TRBJ2-7, with D hard to call. TRBV23-1 is assigned to the ORF class and has an uncertain function. This CDR3 has 14 residues. The V end was cut by 9 bases, the J end by 3 bases, with 18 bases between. The CDR3 here is CASNSIPVRYEQYV. CDR3 nucleotide sequence: TGCGCCAGTAATTCTATCCCTGTTCGCTACGAGCAGTACGTC.

This chain uses TRBV7-2 with TRBJ1-5; perhaps TRBD1 as D (5 bases). Trimming shortened V by 5 bases and J by 2 bases, and 16 bases separated the two germline ends. CDR1 and CDR2 from the germline V gene are SGHTA and FQGNSA. The CDR3 has 16 residues. CDR3 loop: CASSQQTAWGNQPQHF. The CDR3, as DNA: TGTGCCAGCAGCCAACAGACAGCGTGGGGCAATCAGCCCCAGCATTTT.

Here the CDR3 reads CASRSKDGRSGNTIYF. The CDR3 coding sequence is TGTGCCAGCAGATCTAAGGACGGGAGGTCTGGAAACACCATATATTTT. V and J are TRBV7-2 and TRBJ1-3; D is unclear. The CDR3 runs 16 residues. The ends were cut back, 6 bases at V and 1 base at J, with 16 bases in the middle. CDR1 and CDR2 from the germline V gene are SGHTA and FQGNSA.

This rearrangement joins TRBV5-4 to TRBJ1-4; 8 bases match TRBD1. V trimming: 2 bases; J trimming: 8 bases; junction bases outside the gene matches: 8. This CDR3 spans 15 amino acids. CDR1 is SGHNT and CDR2 is YYREEE in the germline V gene (reference sequence). This CDR3 is CASSLGGRGQEKLFF. The CDR3 DNA sequence: TGTGCCAGCAGCTTAGGGGGCAGGGGGCAGGAAAAACTGTTTTTT.

CDR3 sequence reads: CASRKQVSDGYTF. The CDR3 DNA reads TGTGCCAGCAGGAAACAGGTTTCGGATGGCTACACCTTC. V usage is TRBV6-5 and J usage is TRBJ1-2; tentatively, D is TRBD1 (5 bases). In germline, CDR1 is MNHEY, CDR2 SVGAGI. The CDR3 is made up of 13 amino acids. Trimming stripped 6 bases from V and 6 bases from J, with 14 bases between.

The chain joins TRBV15 to TRBJ2-1, with TRBD1 identical over 7 bases. CDR1 is LNHNV and CDR2 is YYDKDF in the germline V gene (reference sequence). V lost 0 bases, J lost 4 bases, and 9 bases stayed unmatched. This CDR3 is 17 amino acids long. CDR3 DNA sequence: TGTGCCACCAGCAGAGATCTCCGGGACAGACTTTACAATGAGCAGTTCTTC. It translates to CATSRDLRDRLYNEQFF.

The genes are TRBV7-8 and TRBJ1-1; TRBD1 matches 7 bases. The trim removed 5 bases at V and 3 bases at J, leaving 3 bases unmatched. The germline gives CDR1 SGHVS, CDR2 FQNEAQ. This CDR3 region has 13 residues. This CDR3 is CASSGDRYTEAFF. As DNA, the CDR3 is TGTGCCAGCAGCGGGGACAGATACACTGAAGCTTTCTTT.

The chain couples TRBV30 to TRBJ2-2; D might be TRBD1 (6 bases). Germline assignment: CDR1 GTSNPN and CDR2 SVGIG (reference sequence). CDR3 length: 15 residues. V was cut by 4 bases and J by 4 bases, with 16 bases left in between. Written as DNA, the CDR3 is TGTGCCTGGACGGCTCCAGGGGCCGGCACCGGGGAGCTGTTTTTT. Residues: CAWTAPGAGTGELFF.

The rearrangement links TRBV12-3 or TRBV12-4 to TRBJ2-7; no clear D. Trimming took 6 bases from V and 4 from J, leaving 13 bases between them. There are 13 residues in the CDR3. CDR3 nucleotide sequence: TGTGCCAGCAGGGATCAGGTATTTTACGAGCAGTACTTC. It translates to CASRDQVFYEQYF.

The chain couples TRBV11-2 to TRBJ1-6; D might be TRBD1 (6 bases). This CDR3 has 14 residues. The V end lost 5 bases, the J end lost 10 bases, and 15 bases lay between the germline ends. From germline, CDR1 is SGHAT and CDR2 FQNNGV. The CDR3 loop is CASSAGQYSSPLHF. The CDR3 DNA follows: TGTGCCAGCAGCGCCGGACAGTACTCATCACCCCTCCACTTT.

The rearrangement uses TRBV10-1 and TRBJ2-7, with D perhaps matching TRBD2 (7 bases). The CDR3 runs to 12 residues. The V end lost 5 bases, the J end lost 5 bases, and 10 bases lay between the germline ends. CDR1 is WNHNN, CDR2 SYGVQD, per germline (reference sequence). CDR3 coding DNA: TGCGCCAGCAGTAGAGGGGGGGACGAGCAGTACGTC. As protein: CASSRGGDEQYV.

The chain recombines TRBV6-5 with TRBJ2-3, with 14 bases identical to TRBD2. The CDR3 runs to 15 residues. In germline, CDR1 is MNHEY, CDR2 SVGAGI. Trimming cost V 6 bases and J 1 base; bases outside gene matches: 0. The CDR3: CASRGLAGGTDTQYF. The CDR3 DNA follows: TGTGCCAGCAGGGGACTAGCGGGGGGCACAGATACGCAGTATTTT.

The V call is TRBV3-1 (or the pseudogene TRBV3-2), the J call TRBJ1-3, with a weak D call TRBD1 (5 bases). CDR1 and CDR2 from the germline V gene are LGHDT and YNNKEL (reference sequence). This CDR3 is 14 amino acids long. Deletions cut 1 base from V and 12 bases from J, with 16 bases between. The CDR3 coding sequence is TGTGCCAGCAGCCAAGGCCGTGACAGCCTCGGCATATATTTT. Amino acid sequence: CASSQGRDSLGIYF.

The chain links TRBV19 to TRBJ1-3; D gene uncertain. The CDR3 has 13 amino acids. Trimming removed 7 bases at V and 1 base at J, with 8 bases between. Per the germline V gene, CDR1 is LNHDA and CDR2 is SQIVND (reference sequence). CDR3 in amino acids: CASTPVSGNTIYF. The CDR3 nucleotides are TGTGCCAGTACCCCTGTGTCTGGAAACACCATATATTTT. Using reference TRBV19 and TRBJ1-3 for the parts outside the CDR3, the full variable domain is DGGITQSPKYLFRKEGQNVTLSCEQNLNHDAMYWYRQDPGQGLRLIYYSQIVNDFQKGDIAEGYSVSREKKESFPLTVTSAQKNPTAFYLCASTPVSGNTIYFGEGSWLTVV.

J is TRBJ2-1 and V is TRBV5-4; possible D gene TRBD1, 6 bases. The CDR3 covers 15 residues. Germline CDR1 reads SGHNT; CDR2 reads YYREEE (reference sequence). Trimming removed 2 bases at V and 4 bases at J, with 13 bases between. CDR3 coding DNA: TGTGCCAGCAGCTTAACAGGGAATCAATACAATGAGCAGTTCTTC. Translation gives CASSLTGNQYNEQFF. Full variable domain (rest looked up from reference TRBV5-4 and TRBJ2-1): ETGVTQSPTHLIKTRGQQVTLRCSSQSGHNTVSWYQQALGQGPQFIFQYYREEENGRGNFPPRFSGLQFPNYSSELNVNALELDDSALYLCASSLTGNQYNEQFFGPGTRLTVL.

Concerning this clone: A junction boundary mismatches the germline segment, possibly from a read error. The chain carries TRBV6-4 and TRBJ2-3, with 7 bases that match TRBD2. The CDR3 sequence is 16 residues long. Germline values: CDR1 MRHNA, CDR2 SNTAGT. CDR3 in DNA: TGTGCCAGCAGTGACCGTGGGGGACTACCTACAGACACGCAGTATTTT. Translating it yields CASSDRGGLPTDTQYF.

The chain combines TRBV12-2 with TRBJ2-1; the table gives TRBD2 as D, unverified against the DNA. TRBV12-2 is classified as a pseudogene. This CDR3 is 16 amino acids long. This CDR3 reads CASRLGLAGGPNEQFF. The CDR3 DNA reads TGTGCAAGTCGCTTAGGTCTAGCGGGAGGGCCCAATGAGCAGTTCTTC.

V and J are TRBV6-2 or TRBV6-3 and TRBJ1-5, with D hard to call. Trimming removed 4 bases from V and 0 bases from J, with 7 bases in between. This CDR3 is 14 amino acids long. Germline V lookup: CDR1 MNHEY, CDR2 SVGEGT. The DNA of the CDR3 is TGTGCCAGCAGTTCCCCGGGTAGCAATCAGCCCCAGCATTTT. As protein: CASSSPGSNQPQHF.